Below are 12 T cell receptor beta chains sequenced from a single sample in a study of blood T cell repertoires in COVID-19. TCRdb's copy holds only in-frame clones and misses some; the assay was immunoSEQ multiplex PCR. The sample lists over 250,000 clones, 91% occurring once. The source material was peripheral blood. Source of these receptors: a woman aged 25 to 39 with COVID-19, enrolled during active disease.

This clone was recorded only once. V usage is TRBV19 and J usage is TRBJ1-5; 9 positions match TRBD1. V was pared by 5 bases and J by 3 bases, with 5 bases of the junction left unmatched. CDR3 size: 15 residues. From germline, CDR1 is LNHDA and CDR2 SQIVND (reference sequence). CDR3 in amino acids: CASSPTGGNNQPQHF. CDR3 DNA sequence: TGTGCCAGTAGTCCTACAGGGGGCAACAATCAGCCCCAGCATTTT.

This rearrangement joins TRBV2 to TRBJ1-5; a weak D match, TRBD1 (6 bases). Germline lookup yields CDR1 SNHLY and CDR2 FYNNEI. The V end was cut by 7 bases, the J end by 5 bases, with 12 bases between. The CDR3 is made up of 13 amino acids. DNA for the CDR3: TGTGCCAGCACCGGACAGACCGATCAGCCCCAGCATTTT. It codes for CASTGQTDQPQHF.

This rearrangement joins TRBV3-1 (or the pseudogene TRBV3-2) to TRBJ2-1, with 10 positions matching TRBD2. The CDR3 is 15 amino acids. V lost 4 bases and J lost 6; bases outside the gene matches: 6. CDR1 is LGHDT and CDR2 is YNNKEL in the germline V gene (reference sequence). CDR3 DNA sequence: TGTGCCAGCAGCCGAGCGGGAGGGCCCGGCAATGAGCAGTTCTTC. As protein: CASSRAGGPGNEQFF.

The chain's CDR3 is CSVDRPGGISYNEQFF. The CDR3 DNA follows: TGCAGCGTTGACAGACCGGGGGGAATCTCCTACAATGAGCAGTTCTTC. The chain is built from TRBV29-1 and TRBJ2-1, with 7 bases that match TRBD2. Germline-derived CDR1 and CDR2 are SQVTM and ANQGSEA. J was trimmed by 0 bases and V by 3 bases; bases with no gene match: 8. This CDR3 spans 16 amino acids.

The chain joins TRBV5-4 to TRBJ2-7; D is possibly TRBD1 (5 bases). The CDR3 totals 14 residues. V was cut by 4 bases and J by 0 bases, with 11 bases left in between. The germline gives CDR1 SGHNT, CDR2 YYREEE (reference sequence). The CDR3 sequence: CASSIDSSSYEQYF. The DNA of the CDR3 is TGTGCCAGCAGCATCGACAGTAGCTCCTACGAGCAGTACTTC.

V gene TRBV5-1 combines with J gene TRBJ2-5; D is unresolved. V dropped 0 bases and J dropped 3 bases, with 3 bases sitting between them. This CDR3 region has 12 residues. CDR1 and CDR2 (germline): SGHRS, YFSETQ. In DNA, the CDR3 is TGCGCCAGCAGCTTGGCCGAAGAGACCCAGTACTTC. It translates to CASSLAEETQYF. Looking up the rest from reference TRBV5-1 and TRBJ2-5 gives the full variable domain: KAGVTQTPRYLIKTRGQQVTLSCSPISGHRSVSWYQQTPGQGLQFLFEYFSETQRNKGNFPGRFSGRQFSNSRSEMNVSTLELGDSALYLCASSLAEETQYFGPGTRLLVL.

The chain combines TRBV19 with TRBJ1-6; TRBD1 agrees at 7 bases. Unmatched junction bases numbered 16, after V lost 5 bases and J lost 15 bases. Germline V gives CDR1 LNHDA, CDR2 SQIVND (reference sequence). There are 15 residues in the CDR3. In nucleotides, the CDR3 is TGTGCCAGTAGTCACGCCGGGACAGTAGATGCGTACCTCCACTTT. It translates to CASSHAGTVDAYLHF.

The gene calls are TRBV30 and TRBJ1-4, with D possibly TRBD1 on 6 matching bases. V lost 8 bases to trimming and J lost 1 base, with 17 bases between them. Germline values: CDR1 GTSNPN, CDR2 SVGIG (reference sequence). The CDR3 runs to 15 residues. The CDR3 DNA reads TGTGCCGGCCGGGACACAGGACGAACTAATGAAAAACTGTTTTTT. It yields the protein CAGRDTGRTNEKLFF. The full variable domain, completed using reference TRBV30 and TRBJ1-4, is SQTIHQWPATLVQPVGSPLSLECTVEGTSNPNLYWYRQAAGRGLQLLFYSVGIGQISSEVPQNLSASRPQDRQFILSSKKLLLSDSGFYLCAGRDTGRTNEKLFFGSGTQLSVL.

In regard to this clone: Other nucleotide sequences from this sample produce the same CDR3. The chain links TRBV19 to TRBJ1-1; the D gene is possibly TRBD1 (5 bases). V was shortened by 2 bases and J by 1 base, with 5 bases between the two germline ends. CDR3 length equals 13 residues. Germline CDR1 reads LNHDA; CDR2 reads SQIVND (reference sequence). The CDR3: CASSIRGNTEAFF. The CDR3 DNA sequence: TGTGCCAGTAGTATAAGGGGGAACACTGAAGCTTTCTTT.

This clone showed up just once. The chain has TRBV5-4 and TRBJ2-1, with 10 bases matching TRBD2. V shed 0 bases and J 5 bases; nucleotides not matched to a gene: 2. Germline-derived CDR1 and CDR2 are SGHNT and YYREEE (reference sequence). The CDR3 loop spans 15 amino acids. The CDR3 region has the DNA TGTGCCAGCAGCTTGGCAGGGACTAGCGACAATGAGCAGTTCTTC. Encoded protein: CASSLAGTSDNEQFF. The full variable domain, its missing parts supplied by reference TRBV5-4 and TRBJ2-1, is ETGVTQSPTHLIKTRGQQVTLRCSSQSGHNTVSWYQQALGQGPQFIFQYYREEENGRGNFPPRFSGLQFPNYSSELNVNALELDDSALYLCASSLAGTSDNEQFFGPGTRLTVL.

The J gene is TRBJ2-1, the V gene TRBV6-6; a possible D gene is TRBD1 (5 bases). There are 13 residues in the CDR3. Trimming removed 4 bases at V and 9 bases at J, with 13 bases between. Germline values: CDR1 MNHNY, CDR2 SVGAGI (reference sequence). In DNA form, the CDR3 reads TGTGCCAGCAGTTTCCCTCAGGGTGGTGAGCAGTTCTTC. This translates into CASSFPQGGEQFF.

The CDR3: CASSNRPKTGGNNQPQHF. CDR3 in DNA: TGTGCCAGCAGTAACCGACCGAAAACAGGGGGCAACAATCAGCCCCAGCATTTT. The chain carries TRBV27 and TRBJ1-5, with TRBD1 matching 9 bases. Trimming took 5 bases from V and 3 from J; bases not matched to a gene: 14. Germline assignment: CDR1 MNHEY and CDR2 SMNVEV (reference sequence). This CDR3 comprises 18 residues.